This record concerns one TCR beta chain sequence. The antigen remains undetermined. In each sample, at least 7 million PBMCs were isolated. The sample comes from a study of blood T cells in healthy people across ages. The study, taken as a whole, reports: Investigators treated diversity estimates from one million T cells as underestimates.

Combining a sample-barcoded 5' primer with a J-beta primer mix, a second PCR ran for 7 to 11 cycles. Each cDNA molecule was tagged by a template-switch adaptor that had 12 random nucleotides. TCRdb fed the 5' RACE reads into MiXCR, producing one record per CDR3 protein. This sample has approximately 2,000,000 distinct CDR3 sequences, with 35% to 50% found just once. The material sequenced was blood. The TCR comes from a human donor in good health.

The CDR3 sequence is CASSYGLAEITYEQYF. As DNA, the CDR3 is TGTGCCAGCAGTTACGGGCTAGCGGAGATAACCTACGAGCAGTACTTC. The chain carries TRBV6-2 or TRBV6-3 and TRBJ2-7; 7 bases agree with TRBD2. Trimming at V came to 2 bases and at J to 2 bases, leaving 9 bases not matched to a gene. This CDR3 region has 16 residues. In germline, CDR1 is MNHEY, CDR2 SVGEGT.